This TCR beta chain emerged from a study of blood T cell repertoires in COVID-19. The table came from immunoSEQ multiplex PCR; TCRdb's copy has only in-frame clones and leaves some out. The data contain tens of thousands of clones, 89% of them singletons. The CDR3 runs 15 residues. With 0 bases clipped from V and 2 bases from J, the junction kept 4 bases outside the gene matches. Germline-derived CDR1 and CDR2 are SGHRS and YFSETQ. The sample taken for sequencing was peripheral blood. The TCR was taken from a man aged 55 to 70 with acute or convalescent COVID-19. The gene calls are TRBV5-1 and TRBJ2-7; 8 bases fit TRBD2. The CDR3 protein is CASSLEAGGTYEQYF. The CDR3 coding sequence is TGCGCCAGCAGCTTGGAGGCGGGGGGAACCTACGAGCAGTACTTC.